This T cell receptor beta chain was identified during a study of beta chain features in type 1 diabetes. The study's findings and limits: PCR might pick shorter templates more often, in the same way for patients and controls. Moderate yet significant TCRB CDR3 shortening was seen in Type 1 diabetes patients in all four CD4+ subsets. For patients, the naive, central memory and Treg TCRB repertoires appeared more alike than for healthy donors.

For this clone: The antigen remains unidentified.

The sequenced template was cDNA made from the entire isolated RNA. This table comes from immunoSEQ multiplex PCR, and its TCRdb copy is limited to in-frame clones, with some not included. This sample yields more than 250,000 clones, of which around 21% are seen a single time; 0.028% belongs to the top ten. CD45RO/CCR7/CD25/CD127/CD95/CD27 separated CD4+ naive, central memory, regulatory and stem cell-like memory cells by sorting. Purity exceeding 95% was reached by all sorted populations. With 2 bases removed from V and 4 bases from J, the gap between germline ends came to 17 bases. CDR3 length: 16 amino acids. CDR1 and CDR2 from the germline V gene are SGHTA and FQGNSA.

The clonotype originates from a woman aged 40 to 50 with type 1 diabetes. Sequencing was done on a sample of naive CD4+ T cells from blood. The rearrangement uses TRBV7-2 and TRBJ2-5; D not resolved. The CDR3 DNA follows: TGTGCCAGCAGCTTAATCCTCAGAGGATTGGGAGAGACCCAGTACTTC. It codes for CASSLILRGLGETQYF. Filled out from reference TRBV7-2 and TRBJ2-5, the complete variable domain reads GAGVSQSPSNKVTEKGKDVELRCDPISGHTALYWYRQSLGQGLEFLIYFQGNSAPDKSGLPSDRFSAERTGGSVSTLTIQRTQQEDSAVYLCASSLILRGLGETQYFGPGTRLLVL.